This T cell receptor (beta chain) was captured by sequencing in a study of T cell responses to AZD1222 COVID-19 vaccine. At the level of the study: Pooled samples include second doses given at about 4 or 12 weeks. The study, taken as a whole, reports: White British ancestry dominated among donors, who included more females, and clonal diversity was possibly underestimated. Of spike-specific TCRs, nearly half reportedly target regions left unmutated in variants. Without day 14 samples, only post-peak T cell repertoires were studied.

Germline V gives CDR1 PRHDT, CDR2 FYEKMQ (reference sequence). The CDR3 sequence is 15 residues long. V dropped 1 base and J dropped 3 bases, with 11 bases sitting between them. Worth noting for this clone: Antigen unknown.

Some clones are missing from TCRdb's copy, which holds only in-frame ones; the method was immunoSEQ multiplex PCR. The table records 120,000 or so clones, roughly 89% of them present only once. Specimen: peripheral blood, collected on day 0 of AZD1222 vaccination. J is TRBJ2-3 and V is TRBV13; TRBD1 is a possible D gene (5 bases). This TCR was recovered from an adult in good health. The CDR3 region is CASSLVQGATDTQYF. Here the CDR3 DNA reads TGTGCCAGCAGCTTAGTTCAGGGTGCTACAGATACGCAGTATTTT.